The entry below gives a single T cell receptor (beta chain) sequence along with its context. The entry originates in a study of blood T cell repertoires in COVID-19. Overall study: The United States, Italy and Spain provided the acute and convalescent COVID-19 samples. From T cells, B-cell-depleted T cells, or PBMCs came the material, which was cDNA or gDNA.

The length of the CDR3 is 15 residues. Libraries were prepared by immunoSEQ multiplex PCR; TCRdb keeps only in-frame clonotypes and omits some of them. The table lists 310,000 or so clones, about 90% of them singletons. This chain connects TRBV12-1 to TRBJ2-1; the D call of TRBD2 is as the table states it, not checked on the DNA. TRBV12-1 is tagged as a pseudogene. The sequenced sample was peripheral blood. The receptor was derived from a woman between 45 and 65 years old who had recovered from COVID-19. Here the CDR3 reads CASSQTSGRHNEQFF. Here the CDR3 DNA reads TGTGCCAGCAGCCAGACTAGCGGGAGGCACAATGAGCAGTTCTTC.